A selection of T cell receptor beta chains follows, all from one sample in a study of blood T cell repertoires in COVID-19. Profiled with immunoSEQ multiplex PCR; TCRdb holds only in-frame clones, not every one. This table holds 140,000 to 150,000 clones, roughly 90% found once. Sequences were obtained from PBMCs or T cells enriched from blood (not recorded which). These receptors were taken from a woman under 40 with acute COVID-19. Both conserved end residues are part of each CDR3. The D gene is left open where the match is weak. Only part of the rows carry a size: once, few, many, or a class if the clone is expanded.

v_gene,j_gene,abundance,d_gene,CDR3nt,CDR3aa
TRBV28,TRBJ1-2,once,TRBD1,TGTGCCAGCAGGATCGGACAGGGGGGTGGCTACACCTTC,CASRIGQGGGYTF
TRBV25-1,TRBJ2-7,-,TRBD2,TGTGCCAGCAGTGGGGGGTACCGGACTAGTTTTACCTACGAGCAGTACTTC,CASSGGYRTSFTYEQYF
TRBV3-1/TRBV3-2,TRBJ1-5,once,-,TGTGCCAGCAGCCAAGGGAGTATAAGGCCCCAGCATTTT,CASSQGSIRPQHF
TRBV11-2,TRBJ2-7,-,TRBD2,TGTGCCAGCAGCTTTTCGACTAGCGGGAGTGGTTACGAGCAGTACTTC,CASSFSTSGSGYEQYF
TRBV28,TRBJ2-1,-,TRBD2,TGTGCCAGCAACACGGGGTGGACTAGCGGGAGGAATGAGCAGTTCTTC,CASNTGWTSGRNEQFF
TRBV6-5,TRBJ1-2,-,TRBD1,TGTGCCACCTCTCCAGGCACAGGGGGCGGCTATGGCTACACCTTC,CATSPGTGGGYGYTF
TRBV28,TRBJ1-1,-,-,TGTGCCAGCAGTAACAATTTTGAAGCTTTCTTT,CASSNNFEAFF
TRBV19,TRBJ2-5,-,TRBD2,TGTGCCAGTAGTATAGCGGGACTAGCGGGAACAGGCCAAGAGACCCAGTACTTC,CASSIAGLAGTGQETQYF
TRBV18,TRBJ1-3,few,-,TGTGCCAGCTCACCAAACAGGATAGAGTGGGGAAACACCATATATTTT,CASSPNRIEWGNTIYF
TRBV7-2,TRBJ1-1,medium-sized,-,TGTGCCAGCAGCTTAGCGCAGGGAATATCAGCTTTCTTT,CASSLAQGISAFF
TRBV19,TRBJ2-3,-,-,TGTGCCAGTAGTATAGGCCAATCGAGGGCGTATTTT,CASSIGQSRAYF
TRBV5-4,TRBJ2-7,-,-,TGTGCCAGCAGCTTGGCGACGGGAGTCATCTACGAGCAGTACTTC,CASSLATGVIYEQYF
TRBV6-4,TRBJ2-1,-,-,TGTGCCAGCAGTCCCTCGCCGGGAGTGGCTAATGAGCAGTTCTTC,CASSPSPGVANEQFF
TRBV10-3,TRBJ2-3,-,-,TGTGCCATCAGTACCGCAGAAATGACAGAAGATACGCAGTATTTT,CAISTAEMTEDTQYF
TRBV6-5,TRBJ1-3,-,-,TGTGCCAGCAGTCAGGGTTCCGGAAACACCATATATTTT,CASSQGSGNTIYF
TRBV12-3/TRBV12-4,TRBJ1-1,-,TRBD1,TGTGCCAGCAGTTCGACAGGGCTAATACAAGCTTTCTTT,CASSSTGLIQAFF
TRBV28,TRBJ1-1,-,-,TGTGCCAGCAGGGACAGCTTGAACACTGAAGCTTTCTTT,CASRDSLNTEAFF
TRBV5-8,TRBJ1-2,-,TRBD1,TGTGCCAGCAGTCAGCAGGGGGCTTTGGATGGCTACACCTTC,CASSQQGALDGYTF
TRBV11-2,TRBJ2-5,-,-,TGTGCCAGCAGCTTAGCCTGGACCCAGTACTTC,CASSLAWTQYF
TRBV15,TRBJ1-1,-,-,TGTGCCACCAGCAGAGACAGGCTCAGTGAAGCTTTCTTT,CATSRDRLSEAFF
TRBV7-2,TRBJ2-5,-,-,TGTGCCAGCAGCTTGGTCACAGGGGAGACCCAGTACTTC,CASSLVTGETQYF
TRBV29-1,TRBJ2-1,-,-,TGCAGCGTTAGTCAGAAAACCGACAATGAGCAGTTCTTC,CSVSQKTDNEQFF
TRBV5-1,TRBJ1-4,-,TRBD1,TGCGCCAGCAGCTTGGGTTCTACAGGGGGCGATGAAGAAAAACTGTTTTTT,CASSLGSTGGDEEKLFF
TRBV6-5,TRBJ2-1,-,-,TGTGCCAGCAGCTCCGGGAGTTCCAGGGAGCAGTTCTTC,CASSSGSSREQFF
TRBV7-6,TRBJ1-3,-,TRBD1,TGTGCCAGCAGCTCTCAGGGACAGACCAGTACCTCTGGAAACACCATATATTTT,CASSSQGQTSTSGNTIYF
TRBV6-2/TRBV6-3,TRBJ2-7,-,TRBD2,TGTGCCAGCAGTTACTTTGGGACTACCGCCTACGAGCAGTACTTC,CASSYFGTTAYEQYF
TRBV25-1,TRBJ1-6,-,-,TGTGCCAGCAGTGAGCGGGGGTGGTCAGAAAATTCACCCCTCCACTTT,CASSERGWSENSPLHF
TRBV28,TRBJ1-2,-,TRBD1,TGTGCCAGCAGTTTAGGGACAGGAGGCTACACCTTC,CASSLGTGGYTF
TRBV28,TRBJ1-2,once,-,TGTGCCAGCAGTATCAGGACAGATTATGGCTACACCTTC,CASSIRTDYGYTF